This T cell receptor beta chain was identified during a study of blood T cell repertoires in COVID-19 (dated by TCRdb to 2018 to 2020). With respect to the entire study: The collaborator samples originated in the United States, Italy and Spain and spanned the acute and convalescent phases of COVID-19. The material from the prospective study consisted of cDNA or gDNA derived from T cells, B-cell-depleted T cells, or PBMCs. Subjects who had been exposed to COVID-19, were actively infected with it, or had recovered from it provided the deeply sampled blood TCRbeta repertoires that made up the dataset. The repertoires were made available in a free public database intended to serve as a resource for research on the immune response to SARS-CoV-2. The samples were drawn from the first 160 participants of the ongoing ImmuneRACE study and from 950 to 1,500 subjects provided by 6 global collaborators. The sample metadata nearly always contained a de-identified subject ID, COVID-19 status, age in years and sex. HLA class I and class II types, where available, came from metadata supplied by the sample provider rather than from assay-based typing.

TCRbeta CDR3 regions were amplified from genomic DNA by means of the immunoSEQ Assay, a bias-controlled multiplex PCR. In the original analysis: Within the assay, amplification of reference gene primers was used to estimate how many nucleated cells each sample contained. Sequence reads were collapsed and filtered to measure the absolute abundance of every unique TCRbeta CDR3 rearrangement. For each sample, productive Simpson clonality was calculated by taking the square root of Simpson's diversity index across productive rearrangements. Imported from immuneACCESS, the table was reduced by TCRdb to in-frame sequences with V and J called. These copies leave out some clones; in studies compared against another copy, an unresolved V gene accounts for under half, and the cause of the remainder is not known. For V, J and clone size, that table is used; D and trimming come from the DNA. The sample data list around 70,000 clones, and approximately 90% of these were observed just once. Under 8.5% of the sample belongs to the ten largest clones.

The CDR3 spans 15 residues, from the cysteine through the phenylalanine. Kept here is only the CDR3 DNA, which spans 45 bases and is read in frame from base 1. V is cut by 1 base and J by 7 bases, and the space between the germline ends is 13 bases. According to the germline V gene (reference sequence), CDR1 reads LGHDT and CDR2 reads YNNKEL. With regard to this clone: The antigen it recognizes is unknown. No clone much larger than this one lies a single base away; base qualities are absent.

Each collaborating institution followed its own protocols to collect whole blood in K2EDTA tubes. Collaborator samples were shipped for TCRbeta analysis as frozen whole blood, isolated PBMCs, or DNA extracted from either sample type. Here is what the overall study found, with its caveats: Clinical and demographic metadata were provided uncurated, with the amount varying by source and participant.

This TCR came from a human donor in a cohort sampled during active COVID-19. The sequenced material came from peripheral blood. The chain links TRBV3-1 (or the pseudogene TRBV3-2) with TRBJ2-2; the D region possibly corresponds to TRBD2 (5 bases align). The encoded CDR3 is CASSQVEGWIGELFF. The DNA sequence follows: TGTGCCAGCAGCCAAGTTGAGGGTTGGATCGGGGAGCTGTTTTTT.